This T cell receptor beta chain was sequenced in a study of T cells in women clearing cervical HPV infection. Findings of the study overall: Controls had more TRBV6-7 (about 0.15%) than cases (about 0.11%). CIN3+ cases had significantly higher TCR repertoire richness than controls, but evenness did not differ.

Prevalent HPV16 infections were excluded; only incident single HPV16 infections included. MY09/MY11 PCR detected cervical HPV DNA; dot-blot assigned genotypes. TCRdb's copy holds only in-frame clones and misses some; the assay was immunoSEQ multiplex PCR. This listing includes about 19,000 clones. Comment on this clone: Its antigen is still unknown. The sequence runs out 3 residues before the end of the CDR3; the remainder is reconstructed from the germline J gene.

Deletions cut 0 bases from V and 4 bases from J, with 10 bases between. The CDR3 is 15 residues long. Per germline, CDR1 GTSNPN and CDR2 SVGIG (reference sequence). The TCR comes from a woman aged 18-69 years with a cervical HPV16 infection that either progressed to CIN3+ or cleared (not recorded which). Sequenced sample: blood buffy coat. The genes are TRBV30 and TRBJ1-6, with TRBD1 as a possible D gene (5 bases). CDR3 bases read: TGTGCCTGGAGTGTAGACAGCAGTTATAATTCACCC. Amino acids: CAWSVDSSYNSP. The CDR3 as a whole reads CAWSVDSSYNSPLHF.